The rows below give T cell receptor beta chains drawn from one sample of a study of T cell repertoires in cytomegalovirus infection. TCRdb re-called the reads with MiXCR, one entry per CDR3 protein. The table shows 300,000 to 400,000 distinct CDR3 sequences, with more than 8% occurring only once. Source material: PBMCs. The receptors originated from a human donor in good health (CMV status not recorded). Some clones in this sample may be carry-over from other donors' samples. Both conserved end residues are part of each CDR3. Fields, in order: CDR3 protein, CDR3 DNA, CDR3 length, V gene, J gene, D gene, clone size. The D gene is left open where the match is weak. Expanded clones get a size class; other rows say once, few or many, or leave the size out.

CASSTRQGATEAFF	TGTGCCAGCAGCACGCGACAGGGGGCTACTGAAGCTTTCTTT	14	TRBV28	TRBJ1-1	TRBD1	many
CASSYSGISSTDTQYF	TGTGCCAGCAGTTACTCGGGGATCTCTAGCACAGATACGCAGTATTTT	16	TRBV6-5	TRBJ2-3	NA	few
CASSFDRRAWYGYTF	TGTGCCAGCAGCTTCGACCGGAGGGCATGGTATGGCTACACCTTC	15	TRBV7-2	TRBJ1-2	NA	many
CSARDSWGAQGANVLTF	TGCAGTGCTAGAGATTCATGGGGGGCGCAGGGGGCCAACGTCCTGACTTTC	17	TRBV20-1	TRBJ2-6	NA	NA
CASSHPGNEQYF	TGTGCCAGCAGCCACCCGGGGAACGAGCAGTACTTC	12	TRBV7-2	TRBJ2-7	NA	many
CSVFRTGGDVDTQYF	TGCAGCGTGTTCAGGACAGGGGGTGATGTAGATACGCAGTATTTT	15	TRBV29-1	TRBJ2-3	TRBD1	NA
CASSLDSSTDTQYF	TGTGCCAGCAGCTTAGACAGTAGCACAGATACGCAGTATTTT	14	TRBV7-9	TRBJ2-3	NA	NA
CASSTKTGDYGYTF	TGTGCCAGCTCAACCAAAACAGGGGACTATGGCTACACCTTC	14	TRBV18	TRBJ1-2	TRBD1	NA
CASKTGLSYGYTF	TGTGCCAGCAAAACAGGGCTCAGCTATGGCTACACCTTC	13	TRBV6-5	TRBJ1-2	NA	NA
CASSLGPARAAPGNEQFF	TGTGCCAGCAGCTTAGGGCCCGCCAGGGCCGCACCCGGCAATGAGCAGTTCTTC	18	TRBV7-9	TRBJ2-1	NA	many
CASSLLAGAQYF	TGTGCCAGCAGCTTACTAGCGGGGGCCCAGTACTTC	12	TRBV12-3/TRBV12-4	TRBJ2-5	TRBD2	NA
CASSLGRPQETQYF	TGTGCCAGCAGCTTAGGTCGTCCGCAAGAGACCCAGTACTTC	14	TRBV7-6	TRBJ2-5	NA	few
CASRTGTSGYEQYF	TGTGCCAGCAGAACCGGGACTAGCGGCTACGAGCAGTACTTC	14	TRBV6-2/TRBV6-3	TRBJ2-7	TRBD2	few
CASSIEVENTEAFF	TGTGCCAGTAGTATAGAGGTAGAGAACACTGAAGCTTTCTTT	14	TRBV19	TRBJ1-1	NA	few
CASSPWKSPNIGYTF	TGCGCCAGCAGCCCTTGGAAGTCCCCGAACATCGGCTACACCTTC	15	TRBV4-1	TRBJ1-2	NA	few
CASSQTGGGNEQFF	TGTGCCAGCAGCCAGACGGGGGGCGGGAATGAGCAGTTCTTC	14	TRBV7-9	TRBJ2-1	NA	many
CASSPSSSYNEQFF	TGTGCCAGCAGCCCATCATCTTCCTACAATGAGCAGTTCTTC	14	TRBV4-2	TRBJ2-1	NA	many
CSVANHRVNEQYF	TGCAGCGTTGCAAACCACAGGGTAAACGAGCAGTACTTC	13	TRBV29-1	TRBJ2-7	NA	few
CASSQDLERADSYEQYF	TGCGCCAGCAGCCAAGATCTAGAGAGGGCGGACTCCTACGAGCAGTACTTC	17	TRBV4-3	TRBJ2-7	NA	many
CASSFLTAEAFF	TGTGCCAGTAGTTTTTTGACAGCCGAAGCTTTCTTT	12	TRBV19	TRBJ1-1	NA	NA
CASSRDGSYGYTF	TGTGCCAGCAGTCGGGACGGAAGTTATGGCTACACCTTC	13	TRBV7-2	TRBJ1-2	NA	few
CSAKPGSSYNSPLHF	TGCAGTGCTAAACCGGGCAGCTCCTATAATTCACCCCTCCACTTT	15	TRBV20-1	TRBJ1-6	NA	few
CASSREGGGDTQYF	TGTGCCAGCAGCCGGGAAGGAGGGGGAGATACGCAGTATTTT	14	TRBV7-2	TRBJ2-3	NA	many
CASSPEASGRAGELFF	TGTGCCAGCAGCCCGGAGGCTAGCGGGAGAGCCGGGGAGCTGTTTTTT	16	TRBV6-6	TRBJ2-2	TRBD2	few